The sequence of this TCR beta chain was determined in a study of CD39 and CD103 CD8 tumor-infiltrating T cells (dated by TCRdb to the late 2010s). Broadly, across the study: Repertoire comparisons were shown for an HPV-positive HNSCC, an HPV-negative HNSCC, an ovarian cancer and a melanoma patient. TCRbeta CDR3 deep sequencing compared repertoires of CD8 TIL subsets defined by CD103 and CD39 with peripheral memory CD8 T cells.

Findings and caveats that apply to the study as a whole: Compared with DN and SP CD8 TILs and with blood memory CD8 T cells, DP CD8 TILs appeared more oligoclonal, with the top 30 clonotypes covering about 50-86%. DP TIL clonotypes were rarely detected in blood or uninvolved lymph node, whereas DN TIL clonotypes were found to largely overlap with peripheral memory CD8 repertoires.

For each subset, between roughly 9,500 and 110,000 sorted cells were used for genomic DNA extraction with the DNeasy Blood and Tissue Kit. The TCRbeta V-J or V-D-J regions were sequenced and mapped through the immunoSEQ service, and coverage above 10x per sample was achieved. On the authors' methods: Only productive rearrangements exported from the immunoSEQ Analyzer platform were analyzed, with clonality assessed on the 500 most abundant clones. To quantify how much repertoires overlapped between populations, both the Morisita-Horn similarity index and the Jaccard index were used. Morisita-Horn similarity between CD8 T-cell subset TCR repertoires was measured in about 6 cancer patients. The immuneACCESS repertoire file appears here via TCRdb, limited to in-frame rearrangements. These files lack a portion of the clones; in checked studies, under half of the deficit traces to unresolved V genes, and the cause of the others is not known. V and J calls and clone size are as listed in that table; D and trimming were resolved from the DNA. Within this sample are 15,000 or so clones, with around nine tenths of them counted one time only. The top ten hold 4.3% of the sample.

Patients were not receiving therapy at sample collection, though earlier treatments ranged from chemotherapy, radiotherapy, surgery and immunotherapy to none. Thawed cells were enriched for T lymphocytes with a negative-selection kit, adding EpCAM beads for tumor-infiltrating lymphocytes. CD8+CD4-CD45RA- cells were sorted as memory CD8 T cells irrespective of CCR7 expression. Before analysis, peripheral blood mononuclear cells were isolated on a Ficoll-Paque PLUS gradient and cryopreserved. Populations were sorted on a FACSAria II to about 99% purity, and the cell pellets were frozen for TCR sequencing without being cultured. Spanning cysteine to phenylalanine, the CDR3 consists of 17 amino acids. Of all the DNA, just the CDR3 is kept, 51 bases in frame from base 1. Per the germline V gene (reference sequence), MNHEY is the CDR1 and SMNVEV is the CDR2. Deletion took 0 bases off V and 2 bases off J, with a span of 13 bases between the germline ends.

This clone has just one count. It lacks a known antigen. No much larger clone is present one base from it, and per-base qualities are unavailable. The chain couples TRBV27 to TRBJ2-2, with an unclear D gene assignment. Material for sequencing was CD8+ T cells sorted from blood. The sample's cell subset or site label, in plain terms: total memory CD8 T cells (CD45RA-CCR7+/-) from blood or uninvolved lymph node. The source of this sequence is a human donor with head and neck squamous cell carcinoma. The nucleotides read TGTGCCAGCAGTTTATCTCCAGCTACCCTAAACACCGGGGAGCTGTTTTTT. Its coded protein is CASSLSPATLNTGELFF.